Included here is one TCR beta chain sequence, with context. Its antigen is unknown. This sample was included in a study of beta chain features in type 1 diabetes. Study-level findings and limits: Within patients, naive, central memory and Treg TCRB repertoires seemed more similar than within healthy donors. TCRB CDR3 length was moderately but significantly reduced in all four CD4+ subsets of Type 1 diabetes patients. For patients and controls alike, PCR might favor shorter templates to the same degree.

A sort by CD45RO/CCR7/CD25/CD127/CD95/CD27 yielded CD4+ naive, central memory, regulatory and stem cell-like memory cells. Sequencing targeted expressed TCRB transcripts, as all isolated RNA had been reverse transcribed. About 3.6 million reads on average were seen across naive, central memory and regulatory T cell samples. Profiling relied on immunoSEQ multiplex PCR, and the TCRdb table lists in-frame clones only, not all of them. The sample shows approximately 360,000 clones, roughly 13% of them seen only once. Sequenced sample: naive CD4+ T cells from blood. This clonotype was sampled from a woman in her late teens or twenties with type 1 diabetes.

The CDR3 region is CSVVTGGYGYTF. The CDR3 region has the DNA TGCAGCGTTGTAACCGGGGGCTATGGCTACACCTTC. V gene TRBV29-1 combines with J gene TRBJ1-2; TRBD1 might be the D (5 bases). Germline CDR1 SQVTM, CDR2 ANQGSEA. V was shortened by 4 bases and J by 4 bases, with 10 bases between the two germline ends. The CDR3 is 12 residues long. Drawing the rest from reference TRBV29-1 and TRBJ1-2, the complete variable domain is SAVISQKPSRDICQRGTSLTIQCQVDSQVTMMFWYRQQPGQSLTLIATANQGSEATYESGFVIDKFPISRPNLTFSTLTVSNMSPEDSSIYLCSVVTGGYGYTFGSGTRLTVV.